The 7 T cell receptor beta chains below were found in one sample sequenced in a study of human T cells and chemical hapten exposure (dated by TCRdb to 2020 to 2023). The receptor library was made with RACE. Sequenced on a NextSeq 500. TCRdb took the public reads, trimmed them with fastp at Q25, ran MiXCR for clone calling and kept in-frame beta chains. Each CDR3 protein appears once, grouped with its most common genes and DNA. In all, the sample holds around 150,000 distinct CDR3 sequences, and roughly a quarter of those were seen once. Clones ranked in the top ten supply 2.1% of the sample. Sample time point, as interpreted from the label and publication: patch test 3, about 24 weeks after DPC sensitization. According to the study, the label for this sample's treatment or condition signals: therapeutic diphenylcyclopropenone sensitization with weekly scalp DPC. Sequencing was performed on whole blood, taken in connection with sensitization to the hapten diphenylcyclopropenone (DPC). The receptors derive from a woman in her late teens or twenties with alopecia areata. Some clones in this sample may be carry-over from other donors' samples.

The rearrangement uses TRBV10-2 and TRBJ2-3, with 12 bases fitting TRBD2. J gave up 2 bases and V 3 bases, and 6 bases lay outside the gene matches. CDR1 and CDR2 (germline): WSHSY, SAAADI. The CDR3 has 17 residues. The CDR3 spells CASSDQRLAGATDTQYF. As DNA, the CDR3 is TGCGCCAGCAGTGACCAAAGACTAGCGGGGGCCACAGATACGCAGTATTTT.

Only a few counts were recorded for this clonotype. V usage is TRBV18 and J usage is TRBJ1-5; the D is unclear. From germline, CDR1 is KGHSH and CDR2 LQKENI. Trimming removed 5 bases from V and 5 bases from J, with 10 bases in between. This CDR3 contains 13 residues. CDR3 region: CASSVKGHQPQHF. The CDR3 DNA follows: TGTGCCAGCTCAGTCAAGGGCCATCAGCCCCAGCATTTT.

The chain employs TRBV5-4 and TRBJ2-5; D gene unclear. V was clipped by 3 bases and J by 3 bases, with 6 bases between them. Germline V gives CDR1 SGHNT, CDR2 YYREEE (reference sequence). CDR3 length equals 12 residues. The CDR3 bases are TGTGCCAGCAGCTCACCCAAAGAGACCCAGTACTTC. Protein: CASSSPKETQYF.

The chain couples TRBV2 to TRBJ2-5; D may match TRBD1 or TRBD2 (5 bases each). V lost 8 bases to trimming and J lost 4 bases, with 17 bases between them. The V gene's germline CDR1 is SNHLY and CDR2 FYNNEI. The CDR3 runs 14 residues. The CDR3 nucleotides are TGTGCCAGCCAGTCTCAACGGGGACCAGAGACCCAGTACTTC. This codes for CASQSQRGPETQYF.

The chain couples TRBV12-5 to TRBJ2-5; D uncertain. Trimming pared 6 bases from V and 1 base from J, leaving 9 bases between. Per germline, CDR1 LGHNT and CDR2 FRNRAP. The CDR3 sequence is 13 residues long. CDR3 nucleotides: TGTGCTAGTGGCTCCGGGTTCCAAGAGACCCAGTACTTC. Residues: CASGSGFQETQYF.

V and J are TRBV10-3 and TRBJ2-7, with 12 bases aligning to TRBD2. Germline CDR1 and CDR2: ENHRY and SYGVKD. This CDR3 region has 14 residues. V gave up 6 bases and J gave up 5 bases; unmatched junction bases: 5. As DNA, the CDR3 is TGTGCCATCAGCCCACTAGCGGGAGGTAACGAGCAGTACTTC. The encoded protein is CAISPLAGGNEQYF.

This clonotype has ten or more counts. The CDR3, as DNA: TGCAGCGCACACTCAGGGGAAGAGACCCAGTACTTC. It encodes CSAHSGEETQYF. This chain joins TRBV29-1 and TRBJ2-5, with a weak D call TRBD1 (6 bases). The germline V gene has CDR1 SQVTM and CDR2 ANQGSEA. The CDR3 length is 12 residues. Trimming pared 7 bases from V and 3 bases from J, leaving 12 bases between. The entire variable domain, with the rest obtained from reference TRBV29-1 and TRBJ2-5, is as follows: SAVISQKPSRDICQRGTSLTIQCQVDSQVTMMFWYRQQPGQSLTLIATANQGSEATYESGFVIDKFPISRPNLTFSTLTVSNMSPEDSSIYLCSAHSGEETQYFGPGTRLLVL.